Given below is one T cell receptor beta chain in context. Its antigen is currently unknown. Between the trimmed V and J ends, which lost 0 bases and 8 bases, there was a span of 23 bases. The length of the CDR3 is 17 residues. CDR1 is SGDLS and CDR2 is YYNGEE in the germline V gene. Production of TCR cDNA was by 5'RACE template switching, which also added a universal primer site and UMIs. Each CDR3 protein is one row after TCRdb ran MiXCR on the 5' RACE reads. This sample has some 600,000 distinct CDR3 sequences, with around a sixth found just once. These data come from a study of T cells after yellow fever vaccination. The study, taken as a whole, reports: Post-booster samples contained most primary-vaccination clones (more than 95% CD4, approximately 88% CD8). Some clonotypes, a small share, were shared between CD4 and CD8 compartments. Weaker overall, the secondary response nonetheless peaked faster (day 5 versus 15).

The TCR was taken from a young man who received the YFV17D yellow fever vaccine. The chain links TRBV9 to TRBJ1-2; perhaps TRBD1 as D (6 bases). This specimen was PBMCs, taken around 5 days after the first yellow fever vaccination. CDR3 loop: CASSVDPPAGAIRGYTF. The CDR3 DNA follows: TGTGCCAGCAGCGTAGACCCTCCGGCGGGGGCGATTAGGGGCTACACCTTC.